Listed below are T cell receptor beta chains from one sample, sequenced in a study of neurological immune-mediated disorders. TCRdb recomputed calls from the 5' RACE reads with MiXCR, one row per CDR3 protein. The sample lists approximately 70,000 distinct CDR3 sequences; about 10% were seen once. The sequenced sample was PBMCs. These receptor sequences come from a man aged 25-45 years in good health. The CDR3 runs from the conserved cysteine through the conserved F or W. Each record gives: D gene, clone size, V gene, J gene, CDR3 protein, CDR3 DNA. D genes are given only for firm matches. Where a row states a size, it is once, few, many or the class of an expanded clone; other rows omit it.

>.|many|TRBV14|TRBJ2-7
CASSQGLPPVYEQYF
TGTGCCAGCAGCCAAGGGCTACCGCCCGTCTACGAGCAGTACTTC
>.|many|TRBV7-9|TRBJ1-1
CASSPPVGLNTEAFF
TGTGCCAGCAGCCCCCCGGTGGGGCTGAACACTGAAGCTTTCTTT
>.|many|TRBV20-1|TRBJ2-5
CVGHQETQYF
TGCGTGGGACACCAAGAGACCCAGTACTTC
>.|many|TRBV12-3/TRBV12-4|TRBJ1-3
CASTRGVGNTIYF
TGTGCCAGCACCCGAGGGGTTGGAAACACCATATATTTT
>TRBD1|.|TRBV5-1|TRBJ1-4
CASSLDSGTGREKLFF
TGCGCCAGCAGCTTGGACTCCGGGACAGGGAGAGAAAAACTGTTTTTT
>TRBD2|many|TRBV20-1|TRBJ2-7
CSASPGGSLYEQYF
TGCAGTGCTAGTCCGGGAGGGTCTCTATACGAGCAGTACTTC
>.|many|TRBV29-1|TRBJ2-7
CSVLGTHLSGEQYF
TGCAGCGTTCTCGGGACTCATCTCTCGGGGGAGCAGTACTTC
>.|many|TRBV9|TRBJ2-5
CASSPQSRGRSETQYF
TGTGCCAGCAGCCCACAAAGCCGGGGTAGAAGCGAGACCCAGTACTTC
>TRBD2|many|TRBV5-1|TRBJ2-1
CASSQLAGEQFF
TGCGCCAGCAGCCAGTTAGCGGGTGAGCAGTTCTTC
>TRBD1|many|TRBV28|TRBJ1-2
CAGSEGQGNNYGYTF
TGTGCCGGGTCTGAAGGACAGGGGAATAACTATGGCTACACCTTC
>TRBD1|many|TRBV9|TRBJ2-6
CASSVDGTGGLAGANVLTF
TGTGCCAGCAGCGTAGACGGGACAGGGGGCTTAGCTGGGGCCAACGTCCTGACTTTC
>TRBD1|many|TRBV7-3|TRBJ2-1
CASSLGYRDRGVSEQFF
TGTGCCAGCAGCCTCGGCTACCGGGACAGGGGTGTGAGTGAGCAGTTCTTC
>TRBD1|many|TRBV28|TRBJ2-3
CASLQGVRTDTQYF
TGTGCCAGCCTACAGGGGGTGCGCACAGATACGCAGTATTTT
>.|many|TRBV12-3/TRBV12-4|TRBJ2-5
CASSFGGRETQYF
TGTGCCAGCAGTTTTGGAGGGAGAGAGACCCAGTACTTC
>TRBD1|.|TRBV4-1|TRBJ1-6
CASRPGQGFYSPLHF
TGCGCCAGCAGACCGGGACAGGGGTTTTATTCACCCCTCCACTTT
>.|few|TRBV5-1|TRBJ1-1
CASSLGGRAFF
TGCGCCAGCAGCTTGGGGGGAAGAGCTTTCTTT
>.|many|TRBV15|TRBJ2-1
CATSTRDTQEQFF
TGTGCCACCAGCACCCGGGACACCCAGGAGCAGTTCTTC
>TRBD2|many|TRBV28|TRBJ2-2
CASSGSSNTGELFF
TGTGCCTCAAGCGGGAGTTCGAACACCGGGGAGCTGTTTTTT
>.|.|TRBV5-1|TRBJ2-2
CASSLRLDVTGELFF
TGCGCCAGCAGCTTGAGGCTAGACGTCACCGGGGAGCTGTTTTTT
>TRBD2|many|TRBV25-1|TRBJ2-1
CASSEWAGGSAYNEQFF
TGTGCCAGCAGTGAATGGGCGGGAGGATCCGCATACAATGAGCAGTTCTTC
>TRBD1|many|TRBV4-1|TRBJ1-5
CASSQDWGQVNQPQHF
TGCGCCAGCAGCCAAGATTGGGGACAGGTCAATCAGCCCCAGCATTTT
>.|.|TRBV11-1|TRBJ2-3
CASSLITDTQYF
TGTGCCAGCAGCTTAATCACAGATACGCAGTATTTT
>.|many|TRBV7-2|TRBJ1-1
CASSPGGGVANTEAFF
TGTGCCAGCAGCCCAGGTGGGGGGGTGGCGAACACTGAAGCTTTCTTT
>.|many|TRBV20-1|TRBJ1-5
CSVRRRYSNQPQHF
TGCAGTGTCCGGCGACGGTATAGCAATCAGCCCCAGCATTTT
>TRBD1|many|TRBV28|TRBJ2-1
CASSTTGTEQFF
TGTGCCAGCAGCACGACAGGGACCGAGCAGTTCTTC
>.|many|TRBV27|TRBJ2-1
CASSLSESKQFF
TGTGCCAGCAGTTTGAGCGAAAGTAAGCAGTTCTTC
>TRBD2|many|TRBV5-1|TRBJ2-1
CASSLRLAGGLSEEQFF
TGCGCCAGCAGCTTAAGACTAGCGGGAGGTTTATCTGAGGAGCAGTTCTTC
>.|many|TRBV20-1|TRBJ2-7
CSAWDGRERNEQYF
TGCAGTGCCTGGGATGGACGGGAGCGGAACGAGCAGTACTTC
>TRBD2|many|TRBV3-1|TRBJ2-3
CASSQDGLAGITDTQYF
TGTGCCAGCAGCCAAGACGGGCTAGCGGGGATCACAGATACGCAGTATTTT
>.|many|TRBV6-1|TRBJ2-3
CASTSGGALDTQYF
TGTGCCAGCACTTCCGGGGGCGCATTGGATACGCAGTATTTT
>.|many|TRBV28|TRBJ2-2
CASSPSLGELFF
TGTGCCAGCAGTCCATCACTCGGGGAGCTGTTTTTT
>.|many|TRBV28|TRBJ2-7
CASSSGTEPYEQYF
TGTGCCAGCAGTTCCGGGACGGAACCCTACGAGCAGTACTTC
>TRBD2|many|TRBV12-3/TRBV12-4|TRBJ2-7
CASGLAGVEQYF
TGTGCCAGCGGACTAGCGGGAGTCGAGCAGTACTTC
>.|many|TRBV20-1|TRBJ2-1
CSASEGRLDSYNEQFF
TGCAGTGCCTCAGAGGGGCGACTAGACTCCTACAATGAGCAGTTCTTC
>.|many|TRBV12-3/TRBV12-4|TRBJ2-4
CASSLTGLLAKNIQYF
TGTGCCAGCAGTTTAACGGGACTGCTAGCCAAAAACATTCAGTACTTC
>.|many|TRBV28|TRBJ2-5
CASLGDISETQYF
TGTGCCAGCTTGGGGGACATTTCGGAGACCCAGTACTTC
>TRBD1|.|TRBV6-5|TRBJ2-6
CASSYSGQGANGANVLTF
TGTGCCAGCAGTTACTCGGGACAGGGGGCCAACGGGGCCAACGTCCTGACTTTC
>.|many|TRBV7-6|TRBJ1-6
CASSLTTADNSPLHF
TGTGCCAGCAGCTTAACAACAGCCGATAATTCACCCCTCCACTTT
>TRBD2|many|TRBV7-6|TRBJ2-7
CASSSGLAGGSYEQYF
TGTGCCAGCAGCTCGGGACTAGCGGGAGGGTCCTACGAGCAGTACTTC
>TRBD1|many|TRBV7-9|TRBJ2-7
CASSLGQGGEQYF
TGTGCCAGCAGCTTAGGACAGGGGGGCGAGCAGTACTTC
>.|many|TRBV6-5|TRBJ2-4
CASSYGGGAKNIQYF
TGTGCCAGCAGTTACGGTGGAGGGGCCAAAAACATTCAGTACTTC
>.|many|TRBV28|TRBJ1-3
CASSLSGADTIYF
TGTGCCAGCAGTTTATCCGGGGCGGACACCATATATTTT
>TRBD2|many|TRBV7-3|TRBJ2-1
CASSPGSLAGGEQFF
TGTGCCAGCAGCCCCGGGAGTCTAGCGGGCGGGGAGCAGTTCTTC
>.|many|TRBV20-1|TRBJ1-5
CSAGKLTVSNQPQHF
TGCAGTGCTGGAAAGTTGACGGTTAGCAATCAGCCCCAGCATTTT
>TRBD1|many|TRBV11-2|TRBJ1-2
CASSPRTGDGYTF
TGTGCCAGCAGCCCCAGGACAGGAGATGGCTACACCTTC
>.|.|TRBV7-8|TRBJ2-1
CASSLAVGGPNNEQFF
TGTGCCAGCAGCTTAGCAGTAGGGGGACCTAACAATGAGCAGTTCTTC
>.|.|TRBV3-1|TRBJ1-2
CASSREYTGLDGYTF
TGTGCCAGCAGCCGAGAGTATACAGGATTGGATGGCTACACCTTC
>.|.|TRBV27|TRBJ2-7
CVSSLLWAGNEQYF
TGTGTCAGCAGTTTATTATGGGCAGGGAACGAGCAGTACTTC
>.|many|TRBV7-9|TRBJ2-1
CASSSGNEQFF
TGTGCCAGCAGCTCCGGAAATGAGCAGTTCTTC